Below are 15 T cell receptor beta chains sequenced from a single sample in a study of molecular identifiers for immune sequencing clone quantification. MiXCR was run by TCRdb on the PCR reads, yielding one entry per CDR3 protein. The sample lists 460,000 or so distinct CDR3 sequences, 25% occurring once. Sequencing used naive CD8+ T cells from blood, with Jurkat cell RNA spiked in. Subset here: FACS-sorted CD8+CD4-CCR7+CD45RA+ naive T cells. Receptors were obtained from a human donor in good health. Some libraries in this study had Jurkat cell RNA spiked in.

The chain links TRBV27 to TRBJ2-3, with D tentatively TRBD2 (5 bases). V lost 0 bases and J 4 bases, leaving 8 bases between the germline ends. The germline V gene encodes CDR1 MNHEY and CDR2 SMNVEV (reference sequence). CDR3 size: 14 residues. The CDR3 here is CASSLSEGADTQYF. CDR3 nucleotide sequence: TGTGCCAGCAGTTTATCCGAGGGCGCAGATACGCAGTATTTT.

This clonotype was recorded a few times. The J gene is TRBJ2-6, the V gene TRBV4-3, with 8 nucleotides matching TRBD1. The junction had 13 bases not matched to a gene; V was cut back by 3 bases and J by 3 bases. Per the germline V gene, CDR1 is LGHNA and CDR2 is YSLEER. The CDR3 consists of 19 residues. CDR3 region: CASSQERMTGVFGANVLTF. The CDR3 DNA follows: TGCGCCAGCAGCCAGGAGAGGATGACAGGGGTGTTTGGGGCCAACGTCCTGACTTTC.

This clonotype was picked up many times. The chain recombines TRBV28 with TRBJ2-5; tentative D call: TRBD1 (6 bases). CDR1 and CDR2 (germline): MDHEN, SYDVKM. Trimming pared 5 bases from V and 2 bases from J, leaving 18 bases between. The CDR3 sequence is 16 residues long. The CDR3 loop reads CASSPGVGTPQETQYF. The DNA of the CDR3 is TGTGCCAGCAGTCCAGGGGTAGGGACCCCACAAGAGACCCAGTACTTC.

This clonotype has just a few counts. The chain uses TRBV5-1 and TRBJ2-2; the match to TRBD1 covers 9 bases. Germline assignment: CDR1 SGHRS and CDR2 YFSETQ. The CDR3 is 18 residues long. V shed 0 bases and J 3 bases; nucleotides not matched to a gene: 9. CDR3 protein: CASSLASPGQGYTGELFF. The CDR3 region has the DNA TGCGCCAGCAGCTTGGCATCGCCGGGACAGGGATACACCGGGGAGCTGTTTTTT.

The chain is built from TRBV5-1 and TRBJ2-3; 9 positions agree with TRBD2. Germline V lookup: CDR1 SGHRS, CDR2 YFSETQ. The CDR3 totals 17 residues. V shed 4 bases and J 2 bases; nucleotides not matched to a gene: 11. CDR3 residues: CASSGGPAGGITDTQYF. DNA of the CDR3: TGCGCCAGCAGCGGGGGACCAGCGGGGGGTATCACAGATACGCAGTATTTT.

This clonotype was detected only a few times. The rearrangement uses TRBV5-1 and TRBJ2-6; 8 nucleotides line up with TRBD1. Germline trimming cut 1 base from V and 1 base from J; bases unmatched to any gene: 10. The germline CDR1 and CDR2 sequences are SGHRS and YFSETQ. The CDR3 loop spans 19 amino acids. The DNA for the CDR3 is TGCGCCAGCAGCTTGTGGGTACAGGGGGAAGCTTCTGGGGCCAACGTCCTGACTTTC. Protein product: CASSLWVQGEASGANVLTF.

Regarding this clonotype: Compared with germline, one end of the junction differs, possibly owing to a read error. CDR3 nucleotides: TGCGCCAGCAGCCAAGTGACAACCGGGACGGGGGAGTACGCGCAGTACTTC. Its translation: CASSQVTTGTGEYAQYF. The rearrangement uses TRBV4-3 and TRBJ2-7, with TRBD2 as a possible D gene (6 bases). The CDR3 runs to 17 residues. Germline-derived CDR1 and CDR2 are LGHNA and YSLEER.

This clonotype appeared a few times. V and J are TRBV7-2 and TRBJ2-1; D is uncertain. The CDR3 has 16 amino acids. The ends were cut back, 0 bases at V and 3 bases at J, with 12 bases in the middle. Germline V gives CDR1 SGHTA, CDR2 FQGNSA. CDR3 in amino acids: CASSLALSAVYNEQFF. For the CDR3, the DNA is TGTGCCAGCAGCTTAGCGCTAAGCGCGGTCTACAATGAGCAGTTCTTC.

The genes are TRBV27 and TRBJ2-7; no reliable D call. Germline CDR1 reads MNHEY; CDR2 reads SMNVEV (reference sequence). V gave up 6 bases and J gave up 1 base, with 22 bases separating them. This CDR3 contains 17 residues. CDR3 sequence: CASSSTAGPTESYEQYF. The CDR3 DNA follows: TGTGCCAGCAGCTCCACCGCCGGGCCCACAGAATCCTACGAGCAGTACTTC.

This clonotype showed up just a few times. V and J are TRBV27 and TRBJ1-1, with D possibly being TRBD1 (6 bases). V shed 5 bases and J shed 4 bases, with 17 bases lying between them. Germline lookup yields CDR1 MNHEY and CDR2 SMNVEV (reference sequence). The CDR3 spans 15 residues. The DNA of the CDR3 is TGTGCCAGCAGTAGAACCAGGGGTCTGCTCACTGAAGCTTTCTTT. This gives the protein CASSRTRGLLTEAFF.

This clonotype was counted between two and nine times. As DNA, the CDR3 is TGTGCCAGTAGTAACCCGGACAGGGGAAACACAGATACGCAGTATTTT. Translation: CASSNPDRGNTDTQYF. The chain couples TRBV19 to TRBJ2-3; 9 bases are a match to TRBD1. This CDR3 contains 16 residues. V shed 4 bases, J shed 2 bases, and the junction held 7 bases outside the gene matches. Germline lookup yields CDR1 LNHDA and CDR2 SQIVND (reference sequence).

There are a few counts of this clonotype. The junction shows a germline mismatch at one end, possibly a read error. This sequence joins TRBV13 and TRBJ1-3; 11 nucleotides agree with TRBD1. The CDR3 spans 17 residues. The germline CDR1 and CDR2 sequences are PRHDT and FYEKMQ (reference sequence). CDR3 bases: TGTGCCAGCAGCGTAGGGACAGGGGGAGTCTCTGGAAACACCATATATTTT. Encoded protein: CASSVGTGGVSGNTIYF.

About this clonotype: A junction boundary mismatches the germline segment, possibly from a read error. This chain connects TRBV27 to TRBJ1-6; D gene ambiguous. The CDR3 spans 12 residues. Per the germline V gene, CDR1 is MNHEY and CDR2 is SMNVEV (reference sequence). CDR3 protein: CASSDRGSPLRF. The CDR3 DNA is TGTGCCAGCAGTGACCGAGGATCACCCCTCCGCTTT.

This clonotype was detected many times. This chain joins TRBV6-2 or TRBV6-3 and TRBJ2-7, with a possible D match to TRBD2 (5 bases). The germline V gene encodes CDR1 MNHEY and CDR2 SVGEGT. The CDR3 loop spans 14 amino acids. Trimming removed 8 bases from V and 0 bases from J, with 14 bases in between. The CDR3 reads CASQVRAYSYEQYF. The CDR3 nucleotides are TGTGCCAGCCAGGTGCGGGCTTACTCCTACGAGCAGTACTTC.

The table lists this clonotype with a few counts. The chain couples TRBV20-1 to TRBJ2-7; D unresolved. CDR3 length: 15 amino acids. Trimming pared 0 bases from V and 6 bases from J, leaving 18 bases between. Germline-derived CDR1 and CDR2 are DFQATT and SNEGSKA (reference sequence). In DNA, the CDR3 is TGCAGTGCTAGAGATTACCGGGTCTCTAATCTCGAGCAGTACTTC. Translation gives CSARDYRVSNLEQYF.